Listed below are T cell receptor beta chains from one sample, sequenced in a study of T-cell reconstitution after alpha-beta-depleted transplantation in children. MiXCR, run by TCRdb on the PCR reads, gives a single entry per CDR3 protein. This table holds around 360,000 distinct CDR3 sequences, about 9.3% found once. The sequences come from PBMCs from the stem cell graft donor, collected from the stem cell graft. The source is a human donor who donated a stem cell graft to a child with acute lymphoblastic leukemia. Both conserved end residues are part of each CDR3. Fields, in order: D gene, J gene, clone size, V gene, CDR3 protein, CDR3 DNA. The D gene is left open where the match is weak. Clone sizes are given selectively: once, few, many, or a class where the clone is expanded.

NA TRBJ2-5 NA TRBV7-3 CASSFEGRGETQYF TGTGCCAGCAGCTTCGAGGGAAGGGGTGAGACCCAGTACTTC
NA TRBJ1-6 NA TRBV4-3 CASSQDRTANSPLHF TGCGCCAGCAGCCAAGATCGTACGGCGAATTCACCCCTCCACTTT
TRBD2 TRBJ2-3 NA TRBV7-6 CASSARLATQYF TGTGCCAGCAGCGCTCGACTAGCAACGCAGTATTTT
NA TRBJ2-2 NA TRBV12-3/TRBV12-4 CASSLRRGPSTGELFF TGTGCCAGCAGTTTGCGAAGAGGGCCGAGCACCGGGGAGCTGTTTTTT
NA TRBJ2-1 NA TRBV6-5 CASSYSSSATYNEQFF TGTGCCAGCAGTTACTCGAGTAGCGCAACCTACAATGAGCAGTTCTTC
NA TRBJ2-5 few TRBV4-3 CASSQRGFRGQETQYF TGCGCCAGCAGTCAACGCGGGTTCCGGGGGCAAGAGACCCAGTACTTC
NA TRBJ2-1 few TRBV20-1 CSAGTIDNISNEQFF TGCAGTGCGGGGACCATCGACAATATATCCAATGAGCAGTTCTTC
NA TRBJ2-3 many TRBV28 CASSLNGADTQYF TGTGCCAGCAGTTTGAACGGGGCAGATACGCAGTATTTT
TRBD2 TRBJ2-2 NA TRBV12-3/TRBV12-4 CASIPGGVNTGELFF TGTGCCAGTATTCCGGGAGGGGTGAACACCGGGGAGCTGTTTTTT
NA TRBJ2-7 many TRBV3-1 CASSQGRGTWKQYF TGTGCCAGCAGCCAAGGGCGGGGAACTTGGAAGCAGTACTTC
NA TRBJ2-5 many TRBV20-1 CSAPNRGAKTQYF TGCAGTGCCCCGAACCGTGGGGCGAAGACCCAGTACTTC
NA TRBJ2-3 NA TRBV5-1 CASSGGGGDTQYF TGCGCCAGCAGCGGGGGAGGGGGAGATACGCAGTATTTT
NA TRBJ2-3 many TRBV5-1 CASSLDVGADTQYF TGTGCCAGCAGCTTAGATGTCGGCGCAGATACGCAGTATTTT
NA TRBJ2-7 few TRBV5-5 CASSLVSRQTYEQYF TGTGCCAGCAGCTTGGTTTCGAGACAGACCTACGAGCAGTACTTC
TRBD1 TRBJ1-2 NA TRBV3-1 CASSSTGGSFQGYTF TGTGCCAGCAGCTCAACAGGGGGCTCCTTCCAAGGCTACACCTTC
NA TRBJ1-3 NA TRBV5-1 CASSLAQGLSGNTIYF TGCGCCAGCAGCTTGGCCCAGGGACTAAGTGGAAACACCATATATTTT
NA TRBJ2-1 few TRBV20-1 CSAILRANEQFF TGCAGTGCTATTTTAAGAGCTAATGAGCAGTTCTTC
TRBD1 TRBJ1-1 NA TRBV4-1 CASSNRQGNTEAFF TGCGCCAGCAGCAATCGACAGGGAAACACTGAAGCTTTCTTT
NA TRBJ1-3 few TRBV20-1 CSARMGGAGNTIYF TGCAGTGCTAGAATGGGGGGCGCTGGAAACACCATATATTTT
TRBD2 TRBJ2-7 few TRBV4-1 CASSHPGTSGRAEQYF TGCGCCAGCAGCCACCCCGGGACTAGCGGGAGAGCCGAGCAGTACTTC
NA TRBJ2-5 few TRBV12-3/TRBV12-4 CASSLRVLPGETQYF TGTGCCAGCAGTTTAAGGGTCCTACCGGGAGAGACCCAGTACTTC